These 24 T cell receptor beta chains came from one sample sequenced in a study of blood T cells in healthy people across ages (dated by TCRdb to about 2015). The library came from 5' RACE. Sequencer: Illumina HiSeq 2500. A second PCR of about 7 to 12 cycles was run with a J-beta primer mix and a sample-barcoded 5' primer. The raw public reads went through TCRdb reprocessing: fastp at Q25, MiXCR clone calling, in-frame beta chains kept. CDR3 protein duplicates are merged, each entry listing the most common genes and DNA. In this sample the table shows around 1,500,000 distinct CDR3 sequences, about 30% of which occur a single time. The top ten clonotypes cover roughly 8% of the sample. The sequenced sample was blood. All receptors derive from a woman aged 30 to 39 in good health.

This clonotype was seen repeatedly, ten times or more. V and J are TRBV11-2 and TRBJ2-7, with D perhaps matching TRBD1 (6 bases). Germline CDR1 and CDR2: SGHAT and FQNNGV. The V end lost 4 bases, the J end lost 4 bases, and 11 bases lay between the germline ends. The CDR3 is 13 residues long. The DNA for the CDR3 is TGTGCCAGCAGCTACGAGGACAGATACGAGCAGTACTTC. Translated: CASSYEDRYEQYF.

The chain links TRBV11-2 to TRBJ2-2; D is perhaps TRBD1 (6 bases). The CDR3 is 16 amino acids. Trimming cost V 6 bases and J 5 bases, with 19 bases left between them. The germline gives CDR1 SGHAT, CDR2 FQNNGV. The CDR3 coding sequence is TGTGCCAGCAGGCAGGGGCCCAGGCGATCTACCGGGGAGCTGTTTTTT. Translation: CASRQGPRRSTGELFF. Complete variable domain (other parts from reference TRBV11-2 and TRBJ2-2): EAGVAQSPRYKIIEKRQSVAFWCNPISGHATLYWYQQILGQGPKLLIQFQNNGVVDDSQLPKDRFSAERLKGVDSTLKIQPAKLEDSAVYLCASRQGPRRSTGELFFGEGSRLTVL.

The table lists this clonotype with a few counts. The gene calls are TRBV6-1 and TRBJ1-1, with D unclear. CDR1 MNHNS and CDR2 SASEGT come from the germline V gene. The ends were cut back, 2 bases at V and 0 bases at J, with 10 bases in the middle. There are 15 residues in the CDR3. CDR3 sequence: CASSELQRVNTEAFF. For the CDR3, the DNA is TGTGCCAGCAGTGAACTACAACGGGTGAACACTGAAGCTTTCTTT.

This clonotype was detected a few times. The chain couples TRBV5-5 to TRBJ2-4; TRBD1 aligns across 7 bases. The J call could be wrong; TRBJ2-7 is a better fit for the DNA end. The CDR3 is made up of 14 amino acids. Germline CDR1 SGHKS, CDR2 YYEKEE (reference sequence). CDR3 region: CASSLQGPYSEQYF. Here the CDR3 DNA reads TGTGCCAGCAGCTTACAGGGGCCGTATTCCGAGCAGTACTTC.

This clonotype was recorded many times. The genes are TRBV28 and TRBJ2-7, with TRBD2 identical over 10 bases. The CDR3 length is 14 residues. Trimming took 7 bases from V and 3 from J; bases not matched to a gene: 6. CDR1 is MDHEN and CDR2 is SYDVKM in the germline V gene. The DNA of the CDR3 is TGTGCCAGCACGGGGACTAGCGCAAACTACGAGCAGTACTTC. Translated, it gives CASTGTSANYEQYF.

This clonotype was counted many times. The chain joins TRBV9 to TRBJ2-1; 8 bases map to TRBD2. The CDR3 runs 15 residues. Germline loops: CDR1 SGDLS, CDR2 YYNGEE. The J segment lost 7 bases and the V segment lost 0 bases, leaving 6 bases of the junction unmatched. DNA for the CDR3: TGTGCCAGCAGCGTAGGAGCGGGAGTACAAAATGAGCAGTTCTTC. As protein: CASSVGAGVQNEQFF.

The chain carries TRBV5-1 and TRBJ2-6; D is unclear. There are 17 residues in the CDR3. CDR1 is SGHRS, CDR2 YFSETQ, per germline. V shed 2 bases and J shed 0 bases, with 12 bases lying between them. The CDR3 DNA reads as TGCGCCAGCAGCTTATTACAGTCATACTCTGGGGCCAACGTCCTGACTTTC. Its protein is CASSLLQSYSGANVLTF.

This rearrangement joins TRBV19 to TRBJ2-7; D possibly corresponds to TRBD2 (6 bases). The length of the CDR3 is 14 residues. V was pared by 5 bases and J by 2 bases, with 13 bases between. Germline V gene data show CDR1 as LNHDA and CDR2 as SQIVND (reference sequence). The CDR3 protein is CASSAGRGTYEQYF. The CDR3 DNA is TGTGCCAGTAGTGCGGGGCGAGGAACCTACGAGCAGTACTTC. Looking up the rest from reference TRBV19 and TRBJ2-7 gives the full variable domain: DGGITQSPKYLFRKEGQNVTLSCEQNLNHDAMYWYRQDPGQGLRLIYYSQIVNDFQKGDIAEGYSVSREKKESFPLTVTSAQKNPTAFYLCASSAGRGTYEQYFGPGTRLTVT.

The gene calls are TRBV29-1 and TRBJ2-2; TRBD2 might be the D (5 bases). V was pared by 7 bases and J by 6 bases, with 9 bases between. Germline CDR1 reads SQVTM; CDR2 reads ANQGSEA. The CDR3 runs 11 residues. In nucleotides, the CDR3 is TGCAGCGGAGGGTACGCCGGGGAGCTGTTTTTT. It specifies CSGGYAGELFF.

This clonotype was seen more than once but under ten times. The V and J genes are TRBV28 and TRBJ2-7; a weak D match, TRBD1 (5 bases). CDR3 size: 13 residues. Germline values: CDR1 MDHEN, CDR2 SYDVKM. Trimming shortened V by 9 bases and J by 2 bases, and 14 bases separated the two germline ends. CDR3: CASEKQDTYEQYF. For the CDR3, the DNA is TGTGCCAGTGAAAAACAGGACACCTACGAGCAGTACTTC.

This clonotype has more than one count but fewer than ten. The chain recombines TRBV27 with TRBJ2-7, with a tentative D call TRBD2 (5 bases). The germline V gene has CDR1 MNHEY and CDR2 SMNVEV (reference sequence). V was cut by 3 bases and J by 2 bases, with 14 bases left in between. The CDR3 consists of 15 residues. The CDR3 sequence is CASSFLDGRAYEQYF. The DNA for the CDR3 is TGTGCCAGCAGTTTCCTGGACGGGCGGGCCTACGAGCAGTACTTC.

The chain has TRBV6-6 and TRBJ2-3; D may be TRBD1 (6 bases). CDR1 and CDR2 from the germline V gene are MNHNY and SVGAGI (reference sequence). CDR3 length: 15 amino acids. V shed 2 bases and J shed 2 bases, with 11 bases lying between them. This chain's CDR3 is CASSYGGRVTDTQYF. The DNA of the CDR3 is TGTGCCAGCAGTTACGGGGGCCGGGTCACAGATACGCAGTATTTT.

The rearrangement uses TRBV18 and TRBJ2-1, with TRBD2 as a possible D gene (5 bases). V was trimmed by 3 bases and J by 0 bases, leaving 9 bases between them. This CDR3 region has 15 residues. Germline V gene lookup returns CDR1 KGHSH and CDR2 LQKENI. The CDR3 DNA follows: TGTGCCAGCTCACCCCTGACTACCTCCTACAATGAGCAGTTCTTC. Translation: CASSPLTTSYNEQFF.

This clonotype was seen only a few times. The CDR3 protein is CASRQYQNTEAFF. Written as DNA, the CDR3 is TGTGCCAGCAGACAGTATCAAAACACTGAAGCTTTCTTT. J is TRBJ1-1 and V is TRBV27; no clear D. V dropped 6 bases and J dropped 2 bases, with 10 bases sitting between them. The CDR3 loop spans 13 amino acids. The germline gives CDR1 MNHEY, CDR2 SMNVEV (reference sequence).

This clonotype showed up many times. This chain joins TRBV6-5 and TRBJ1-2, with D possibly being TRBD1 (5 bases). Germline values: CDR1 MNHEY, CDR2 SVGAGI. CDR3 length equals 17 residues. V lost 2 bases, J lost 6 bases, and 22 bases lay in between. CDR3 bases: TGTGCCAGCAGTTACGACAGCCGACGGGCGTACGTAGATGGCTACACCTTC. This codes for CASSYDSRRAYVDGYTF.

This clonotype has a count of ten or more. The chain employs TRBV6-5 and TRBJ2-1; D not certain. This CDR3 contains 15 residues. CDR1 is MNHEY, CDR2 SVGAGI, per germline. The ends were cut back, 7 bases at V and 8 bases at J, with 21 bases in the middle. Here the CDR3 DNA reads TGTGCCAGCACCAAAGGATATGGGTTTCTTGATGAGCAGTTCTTC. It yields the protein CASTKGYGFLDEQFF.

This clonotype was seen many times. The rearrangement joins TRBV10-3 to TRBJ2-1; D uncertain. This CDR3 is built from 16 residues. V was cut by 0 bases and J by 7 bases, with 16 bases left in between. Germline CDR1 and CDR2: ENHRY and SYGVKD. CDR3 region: CAISESIAPPRNEQFF. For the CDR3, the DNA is TGTGCCATCAGTGAGTCGATTGCCCCCCCGCGGAATGAGCAGTTCTTC.

This chain's CDR3 is CASSRNRKGNSPLHF. The CDR3 region has the DNA TGTGCCAGCAGTAGAAACAGGAAGGGTAATTCACCCCTCCACTTT. The chain uses TRBV14 and TRBJ1-6; the D gene is possibly TRBD1 (5 bases). This CDR3 contains 15 residues. Germline CDR1 reads SGHDN; CDR2 reads FVKESK. Trimming cost V 6 bases and J 6 bases, with 15 bases left between them.

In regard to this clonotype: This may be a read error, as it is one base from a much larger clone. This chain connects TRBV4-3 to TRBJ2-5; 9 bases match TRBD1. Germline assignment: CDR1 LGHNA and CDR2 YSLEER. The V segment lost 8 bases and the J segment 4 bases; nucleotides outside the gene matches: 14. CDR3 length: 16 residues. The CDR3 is CASGPTGTGLGETQYF. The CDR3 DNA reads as TGCGCCAGCGGCCCAACCGGGACAGGGTTAGGAGAGACCCAGTACTTC.

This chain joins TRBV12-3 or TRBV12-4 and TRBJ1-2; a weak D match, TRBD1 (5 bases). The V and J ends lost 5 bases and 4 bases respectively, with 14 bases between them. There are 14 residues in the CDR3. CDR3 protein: CASSPGGEVYGYTF. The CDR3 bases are TGTGCCAGCAGTCCCGGGGGGGAGGTCTATGGCTACACCTTC.

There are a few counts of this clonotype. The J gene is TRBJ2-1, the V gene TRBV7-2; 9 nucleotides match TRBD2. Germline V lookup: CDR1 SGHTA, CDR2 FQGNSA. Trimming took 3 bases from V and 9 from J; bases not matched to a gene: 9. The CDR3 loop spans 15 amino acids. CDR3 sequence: CASSLRASGNSEQFF. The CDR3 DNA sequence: TGTGCCAGCAGCTTGCGGGCTAGCGGGAACAGTGAGCAGTTCTTC.

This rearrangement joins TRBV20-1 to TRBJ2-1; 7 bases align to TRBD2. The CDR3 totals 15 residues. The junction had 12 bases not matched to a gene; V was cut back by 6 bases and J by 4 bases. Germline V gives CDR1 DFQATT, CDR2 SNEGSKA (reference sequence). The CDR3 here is CSATGGSRHYNEQFF. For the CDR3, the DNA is TGCAGTGCGACCGGGGGGAGCAGGCATTACAATGAGCAGTTCTTC.

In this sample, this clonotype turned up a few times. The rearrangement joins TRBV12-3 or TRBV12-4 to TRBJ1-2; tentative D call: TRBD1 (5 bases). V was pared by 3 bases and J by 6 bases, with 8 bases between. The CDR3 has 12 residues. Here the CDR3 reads CASSLTANGYTF. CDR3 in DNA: TGTGCCAGCAGTTTGACAGCCAATGGCTACACCTTC.

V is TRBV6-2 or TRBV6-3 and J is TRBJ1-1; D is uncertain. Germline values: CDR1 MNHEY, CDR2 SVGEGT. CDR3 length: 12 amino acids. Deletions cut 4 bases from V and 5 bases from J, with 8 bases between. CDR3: CASSFGKTEAFF. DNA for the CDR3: TGTGCCAGCAGTTTTGGTAAGACTGAAGCTTTCTTT.